The next 19 T cell receptor beta chains were all read from a single sample in a study of blood T cell repertoires in COVID-19. TCRdb keeps only in-frame clones here, not all; method: immunoSEQ multiplex PCR. The sample has roughly 60,000 clones; approximately 82% are singletons. The sequenced sample consisted of peripheral blood. All receptors derive from a human donor in a cohort sampled during active or convalescent COVID-19.

The V call is TRBV2, the J call TRBJ2-7; possibly TRBD1 for D (6 bases). CDR1 is SNHLY and CDR2 is FYNNEI in the germline V gene. V lost 6 bases and J 4 bases, leaving 19 bases between the germline ends. The CDR3 contains 15 residues. CDR3 nucleotide sequence: TGTGCCAGCAGGAAGGCAGGGGTGCAGAGTTACGAGCAGTACTTC. This sequence encodes CASRKAGVQSYEQYF. Based on the CDR3 plus reference TRBV2 and TRBJ2-7, the full variable domain is EPEVTQTPSHQVTQMGQEVILRCVPISNHLYFYWYRQILGQKVEFLVSFYNNEISEKSEIFDDQFSVERPDGSNFTLKIRSTKLEDSAMYFCASRKAGVQSYEQYFGPGTRLTVT.

This clone was recorded once. The rearrangement links TRBV9 to TRBJ2-2; D perhaps matches TRBD2 (7 bases). Trimming stripped 5 bases from V and 4 bases from J, with 18 bases between. CDR3 length: 16 amino acids. The germline gives CDR1 SGDLS, CDR2 YYNGEE. The CDR3 coding sequence is TGTGCCAGCAGAATTGGGGGGGCGTCGGGCACCGGGGAGCTGTTTTTT. Residues: CASRIGGASGTGELFF. The complete variable domain, with remaining parts taken from reference TRBV9 and TRBJ2-2, reads DSGVTQTPKHLITATGQRVTLRCSPRSGDLSVYWYQQSLDQGLQFLIQYYNGEERAKGNILERFSAQQFPDLHSELNLSSLELGDSALYFCASRIGGASGTGELFFGEGSRLTVL.

The chain recombines TRBV25-1 with TRBJ2-3, with TRBD2 as a possible D gene (6 bases). Trimming shortened V by 8 bases and J by 2 bases, and 11 bases separated the two germline ends. The CDR3 length is 13 residues. Per the germline V gene, CDR1 is MGHDK and CDR2 is SYGVNS. The CDR3 protein is CASGGSATDTQYF. The CDR3 DNA sequence: TGTGCCAGCGGAGGGTCGGCCACAGATACGCAGTATTTT.

The chain recombines TRBV4-2 with TRBJ2-7; TRBD1 matches 9 bases. V gave up 0 bases and J gave up 4 bases; unmatched junction bases: 4. Germline CDR1 reads LGHNA; CDR2 reads YNFKEQ. This CDR3 spans 15 amino acids. Here the CDR3 reads CASSQDTGGFYEQYF. CDR3 coding DNA: TGTGCCAGCAGCCAAGATACAGGGGGCTTTTACGAGCAGTACTTC.

The chain combines TRBV28 with TRBJ1-2, with D hard to call. V was shortened by 2 bases and J by 5 bases, with 9 bases between the two germline ends. Germline V gene sequence: CDR1 MDHEN, CDR2 SYDVKM. The CDR3 totals 13 residues. The CDR3 here is CASSLGRAYGYTF. The CDR3 bases are TGTGCCAGCAGTTTAGGTCGCGCTTATGGCTACACCTTC.

The rearrangement joins TRBV19 to TRBJ2-5, with TRBD2 as a possible D gene (6 bases). The CDR3 consists of 17 residues. Germline V gene data show CDR1 as LNHDA and CDR2 as SQIVND (reference sequence). V was clipped by 6 bases and J by 4 bases, with 24 bases between them. The CDR3 here is CASRRTGDFQGGETQYF. The CDR3 region has the DNA TGTGCCAGTAGGAGAACGGGAGACTTCCAAGGAGGAGAGACCCAGTACTTC.

V gene TRBV11-3 combines with J gene TRBJ2-7, with TRBD2 matching over 8 bases. CDR3 length equals 15 residues. Germline V gives CDR1 SGHNT, CDR2 YENEEA. V shed 1 base, J shed 2 bases, and the junction held 4 bases outside the gene matches. DNA for the CDR3: TGTGCCAGCAGCTTAGGGGCGGGGGGCACCTACGAGCAGTACTTC. This codes for CASSLGAGGTYEQYF.

This clone has only one observation. V gene TRBV24-1 combines with J gene TRBJ2-1; 9 bases agree with TRBD1. The V and J ends lost 1 base and 6 bases, in that order; junction bases with no gene match: 6. CDR1 is KGHDR, CDR2 SFDVKD, per germline. The CDR3 contains 16 residues. The CDR3 sequence is CATSDFIQGAGNEQFF. CDR3 coding DNA: TGTGCCACCAGTGATTTCATACAGGGGGCGGGCAATGAGCAGTTCTTC.

V gene TRBV10-3 combines with J gene TRBJ2-3, with 11 bases aligning to TRBD2. CDR1 and CDR2 (germline): ENHRY, SYGVKD. The CDR3 totals 16 residues. The trim removed 6 bases at V and 5 bases at J, leaving 10 bases unmatched. CDR3 amino acids: CAIRATSGGRRDTQYF. For the CDR3, the DNA is TGTGCCATCAGGGCCACTAGCGGGGGCCGGAGAGATACGCAGTATTTT.

The rearrangement joins TRBV7-2 to TRBJ1-5; no firm D call. CDR1 and CDR2 from the germline V gene are SGHTA and FQGNSA. V was trimmed by 3 bases and J by 1 base, leaving 13 bases between them. There are 16 residues in the CDR3. CDR3 in amino acids: CASSLSGSGSNQPQHF. In DNA, the CDR3 is TGTGCCAGCAGCTTGTCCGGATCAGGCAGCAATCAGCCCCAGCATTTT.

This clone was counted a single time. The junction departs from the called germline gene at one end, perhaps through a read error. The CDR3 spells CASSLSSGGYNEQFF. The CDR3 DNA follows: TGTGCTAGCAGCTTGAGTAGCGGGGGGTACAATGAGCAGTTCTTC. The chain couples TRBV7-7 to TRBJ2-1, with 10 bases that match TRBD2. The CDR3 runs to 15 residues. CDR1 and CDR2 (germline): SSHAT, FNYEAQ (reference sequence).

In this sample, this clone turned up a few times. This rearrangement joins TRBV6-5 to TRBJ1-1; 7 bases fit TRBD1. This CDR3 spans 13 amino acids. CDR1 MNHEY and CDR2 SVGAGI come from the germline V gene. Trimming at V came to 6 bases and at J to 1 base, leaving 2 bases not matched to a gene. CDR3 DNA sequence: TGTGCCAGCAGAAGGACAGGGAACACTGAAGCTTTCTTT. This encodes CASRRTGNTEAFF.

The chain carries TRBV19 and TRBJ1-4, with a weak D call TRBD1 (6 bases). This CDR3 is 15 amino acids long. Germline CDR1 is LNHDA and CDR2 is SQIVND (reference sequence). With 8 bases removed from V and 6 bases from J, the gap between germline ends came to 19 bases. Here the CDR3 reads CASRPRGSVDEKLFF. CDR3 bases: TGTGCCAGTCGCCCTAGGGGGTCAGTGGATGAAAAACTGTTTTTT. The full variable domain, its missing parts supplied by reference TRBV19 and TRBJ1-4, is DGGITQSPKYLFRKEGQNVTLSCEQNLNHDAMYWYRQDPGQGLRLIYYSQIVNDFQKGDIAEGYSVSREKKESFPLTVTSAQKNPTAFYLCASRPRGSVDEKLFFGSGTQLSVL.

The chain uses TRBV13 and TRBJ2-5, with TRBD1 matching over 7 bases. CDR1 is PRHDT and CDR2 is FYEKMQ in the germline V gene (reference sequence). The V gene end was trimmed by 6 bases and the J gene end by 4 bases; junction bases not matched to a gene: 5. The CDR3 contains 13 residues. CDR3 region: CASSSYRGETQYF. CDR3 nucleotides: TGTGCCAGCAGTTCCTACAGGGGAGAGACCCAGTACTTC.

The chain uses TRBV15 and TRBJ1-2, with 8 bases fitting TRBD1. Germline-derived CDR1 and CDR2 are LNHNV and YYDKDF (reference sequence). Unmatched junction bases numbered 5, after V lost 3 bases and J lost 5 bases. This CDR3 spans 14 amino acids. CDR3 region: CATSSDRGRYGYTF. The CDR3 DNA is TGTGCCACCAGCAGTGACAGGGGAAGGTATGGCTACACCTTC.

This rearrangement joins TRBV19 to TRBJ1-5; no clear D. This CDR3 contains 14 residues. V was pared by 3 bases and J by 3 bases, with 9 bases between. Per germline, CDR1 LNHDA and CDR2 SQIVND (reference sequence). The CDR3 region is CASSILGSNQPQHF. CDR3 in DNA: TGTGCCAGTAGTATTCTGGGCTCCAATCAGCCCCAGCATTTT.

The chain has TRBV13 and TRBJ1-5; D uncertain. Germline-derived CDR1 and CDR2 are PRHDT and FYEKMQ (reference sequence). This CDR3 comprises 12 residues. Trimming stripped 4 bases from V and 7 bases from J, with 8 bases between. The CDR3 is CASSSSRQPQHF. The CDR3 DNA sequence: TGTGCCAGCAGCTCCTCTAGACAGCCCCAGCATTTT.

J is TRBJ2-1 and V is TRBV6-1; 7 bases map to TRBD2. CDR1 and CDR2 from the germline V gene are MNHNS and SASEGT. CDR3 size: 16 residues. V trimming: 3 bases; J trimming: 4 bases; junction bases outside the gene matches: 9. Here the CDR3 DNA reads TGTGCCAGCAGTGACACCGGGACTACTTATTACAATGAGCAGTTCTTC. Translated: CASSDTGTTYYNEQFF.

The CDR3 nucleotides are TGTGCCAGCAGCCCAGGCGAGCGGGGAGAGACCCAGTACTTC. Protein product: CASSPGERGETQYF. The V and J genes are TRBV7-8 and TRBJ2-5; 7 nucleotides match TRBD2. This CDR3 region has 14 residues. The germline V gene encodes CDR1 SGHVS and CDR2 FQNEAQ. J lost 4 bases, V lost 5 bases, and 7 bases had no gene match.